One sample yielded the 27 T cell receptor beta chains listed below, sequenced in a study of T cells in Graves' hyperthyroidism and ophthalmopathy. Authors of the study amplified TCR beta CDR3 regions from RNA transcripts. The study used the HTBI primer set for a first-round RT-PCR of the TCR CDR3. Using its own MiXCR run on the multiplex PCR reads, TCRdb lists one record per CDR3 protein. The table records a few hundred thousand distinct CDR3 sequences, around 13% of them present only once. The sequencing sample was made of blood. These receptors all come from a young woman with Graves' hyperthyroidism.

In this sample, this clonotype turned up many times. The J gene is TRBJ2-1, the V gene TRBV2; maybe TRBD2 (7 bases). Germline V gene data show CDR1 as SNHLY and CDR2 as FYNNEI. This CDR3 contains 15 residues. Trimming shortened V by 4 bases and J by 1 base, and 11 bases separated the two germline ends. Here the CDR3 DNA reads TGTGCCAGCAGTGTGGGGGGGCCTTCCTACAATGAGCAGTTCTTC. It specifies CASSVGGPSYNEQFF.

This clonotype was detected ten times or more. The genes are TRBV14 and TRBJ1-1; the D is unclear. The ends were cut back, 4 bases at V and 2 bases at J, with 11 bases in the middle. The germline gives CDR1 SGHDN, CDR2 FVKESK. CDR3 size: 14 residues. CDR3 loop: CASSPRLDNTEAFF. The CDR3 DNA is TGTGCCAGCAGCCCTCGGTTGGACAACACTGAAGCTTTCTTT.

On this clonotype itself: A much larger clone lies one base from this, so it may be a read error. The chain carries TRBV6-5 and TRBJ2-7; 7 nucleotides agree with TRBD2. Trimming took 4 bases from V and 7 from J; bases not matched to a gene: 13. The CDR3 spans 15 residues. Germline V gene sequence: CDR1 MNHEY, CDR2 SVGAGI. CDR3 protein: CASSSLRAGDEEQYF. As DNA, the CDR3 is TGTGCCAGCAGTTCCCTGAGGGCGGGAGACGAAGAGCAGTACTTC.

The rearrangement links TRBV10-3 to TRBJ1-2; TRBD1 matches 8 bases. From germline, CDR1 is ENHRY and CDR2 SYGVKD. Trimming took 6 bases from V and 7 from J; bases not matched to a gene: 10. CDR3 length: 14 residues. The CDR3 is CAISYTTGTGGYTF. CDR3 DNA sequence: TGTGCCATCAGCTACACTACAGGGACAGGTGGCTACACCTTC.

This clonotype was found many times. The chain uses TRBV27 and TRBJ1-2, with 10 bases that match TRBD1. The junction had 9 bases not matched to a gene; V was cut back by 3 bases and J by 8 bases. Germline V gives CDR1 MNHEY, CDR2 SMNVEV (reference sequence). This CDR3 region has 15 residues. CDR3 loop: CASSFFGQGVWGYTF. The CDR3 DNA reads as TGTGCCAGCAGTTTTTTTGGACAGGGGGTTTGGGGCTACACCTTC.

There are many counts of this clonotype. This chain joins TRBV5-1 and TRBJ2-1; D remains unclear. Germline CDR1 reads SGHRS; CDR2 reads YFSETQ. This CDR3 spans 13 amino acids. V lost 4 bases to trimming and J lost 12 bases, with 17 bases between them. The CDR3 reads CASSPPLEVLQFF. The CDR3 DNA reads TGCGCCAGCAGCCCCCCGCTGGAAGTGCTGCAGTTCTTC.

This clonotype was seen a few times. The chain uses TRBV5-1 and TRBJ1-2; the match to TRBD1 covers 8 bases. This CDR3 spans 16 amino acids. Germline V CDR1 and CDR2: SGHRS, YFSETQ. V lost 4 bases to trimming and J lost 4 bases; unmatched junction nucleotides: 12. CDR3 nucleotides: TGCGCCAGCAGCAACGGTGGGACAGGTCCCCCCTATGGCTACACCTTC. Residues: CASSNGGTGPPYGYTF.

A few counts support this clonotype. The genes are TRBV6-5 and TRBJ2-2; no firm D call. This CDR3 is 14 amino acids long. V gave up 4 bases and J gave up 5 bases, with 11 bases separating them. Germline V lookup: CDR1 MNHEY, CDR2 SVGAGI. The CDR3, as DNA: TGTGCCAGCAGTTTTAACGCCCGAACCGGGGAGCTGTTTTTT. Its protein is CASSFNARTGELFF.

A remark on this clonotype: Possible read error: a much larger clone is one base away. The chain uses TRBV10-2 and TRBJ2-1, with D hard to call. The J call may be mistaken, given a closer DNA end match to TRBJ2-7. The CDR3 runs to 15 residues. Germline values: CDR1 WSHSY, CDR2 SAAADI. CDR3 protein: CASSERLTPYNEQYF. CDR3 nucleotide sequence: TGCGCCAGCAGTGAGCGGCTTACCCCCTACAATGAGCAGTACTTC.

This clonotype was counted many times. The gene calls are TRBV6-6 and TRBJ2-2; no firm D call. CDR3 length: 16 amino acids. The V gene lost 2 bases and the J gene lost 1 base, with 11 bases spanning the gap. The germline CDR1 and CDR2 sequences are MNHNY and SVGAGI (reference sequence). The CDR3 DNA sequence: TGTGCCAGCAGTTACGAGACAAACAAGAACACCGGGGAGCTGTTTTTT. Its protein product is CASSYETNKNTGELFF.

This clonotype was picked up many times. The CDR3 sequence is CASSYDGFDYNEQFF. In DNA, the CDR3 is TGTGCCAGCAGTTACGATGGGTTCGATTACAATGAGCAGTTCTTC. This chain joins TRBV6-5 and TRBJ2-1; D call uncertain. Germline assignment: CDR1 MNHEY and CDR2 SVGAGI. V was clipped by 2 bases and J by 4 bases, with 12 bases between them. The CDR3 runs to 15 residues.

The V and J genes are TRBV28 and TRBJ2-3, with D possibly matching TRBD1 (6 bases). Trimming removed 4 bases at V and 0 bases at J, with 11 bases between. The CDR3 totals 15 residues. CDR1 and CDR2 from the germline V gene are MDHEN and SYDVKM. Written as DNA, the CDR3 is TGTGCCAGCAGTTCATTGGACAGAAGCACAGATACGCAGTATTTT. As protein: CASSSLDRSTDTQYF.

At least ten counts were recorded for this clonotype. The chain couples TRBV6-2 or TRBV6-3 to TRBJ2-3; D gene unclear. This CDR3 spans 12 amino acids. Germline CDR1 is MNHEY and CDR2 is SVGEGT. Trimming shortened V by 7 bases and J by 5 bases, and 10 bases separated the two germline ends. This CDR3 is CASTILGDTQYF. CDR3 sequence (DNA): TGTGCCAGCACAATCCTCGGAGATACGCAGTATTTT.

The genes are TRBV28 and TRBJ1-5; no clear D. The germline V and J ends were trimmed by 5 bases and 6 bases, with 11 bases remaining between them. The CDR3 loop spans 13 amino acids. CDR1 MDHEN and CDR2 SYDVKM come from the germline V gene. The CDR3 region is CASSPPMFQPQHF. CDR3 bases: TGTGCCAGCAGTCCGCCCATGTTTCAGCCCCAGCATTTT.

This clonotype occurred many times. V usage is TRBV29-1 and J usage is TRBJ2-3, with D hard to call. Germline V CDR1 and CDR2: SQVTM, ANQGSEA. V shed 7 bases and J shed 1 base, with 18 bases lying between them. The CDR3 loop spans 15 amino acids. CDR3: CSAPTAAYGTDTQYF. CDR3 sequence (DNA): TGCAGCGCACCTACAGCCGCCTACGGCACAGATACGCAGTATTTT.

The chain carries TRBV4-1 and TRBJ2-5; 11 bases are a match to TRBD2. Germline V gene data show CDR1 as MGHRA and CDR2 as YSYEKL. This CDR3 contains 16 residues. The V gene end was trimmed by 4 bases and the J gene end by 1 base; junction bases not matched to a gene: 5. The DNA for the CDR3 is TGCGCCAGCAGCCGGATGGGACTAGCGGTCCAAGAGACCCAGTACTTC. Its protein is CASSRMGLAVQETQYF.

V is TRBV15 and J is TRBJ1-2; TRBD1 might be the D (6 bases). V was trimmed by 0 bases and J by 6 bases, leaving 14 bases between them. This CDR3 has 15 residues. Germline assignment: CDR1 LNHNV and CDR2 YYDKDF (reference sequence). CDR3 amino acids: CATSREGTPFDGYTF. CDR3 coding DNA: TGTGCCACCAGCAGAGAGGGGACACCCTTTGATGGCTACACCTTC.

This clonotype was observed many times. V gene TRBV12-3 or TRBV12-4 combines with J gene TRBJ2-1; D unclear. Trimming took 10 bases from V and 8 from J, leaving 12 bases between them. CDR3 length: 11 amino acids. The CDR3 bases are TGTGCCATCCAGCGTGGCTATGAGCAGTTCTTC. Protein: CAIQRGYEQFF.

This chain uses TRBV3-1 with TRBJ1-1; TRBD1 matches 9 bases. The CDR3 spans 13 residues. Germline trimming cut 0 bases from V and 11 bases from J; bases unmatched to any gene: 4. The germline gives CDR1 LGHDT, CDR2 YNNKEL (reference sequence). The CDR3 coding sequence is TGTGCCAGCAGCCAAGAACAGGGGGCCGGGGCTTTCTTT. This sequence encodes CASSQEQGAGAFF.

A note on this clonotype: This may come from a read error, since a much larger clone is one base off. This chain uses TRBV20-1 with TRBJ1-4; the D is unclear. V was pared by 5 bases and J by 6 bases, with 7 bases between. Germline assignment: CDR1 DFQATT and CDR2 SNEGSKA (reference sequence). This CDR3 comprises 11 residues. The CDR3 DNA reads TGCAGTGCTGGGGAGTATGAAAAACTGTTTTTT. Encoded protein: CSAGEYEKLFF.

This clonotype appeared many times. This sequence joins TRBV7-2 and TRBJ1-1; D is unclear. Looked up from germline, CDR1 is SGHTA and CDR2 is FQGNSA. Between the trimmed V and J ends, which lost 2 bases and 1 base, there was a span of 8 bases. The CDR3 consists of 14 residues. In DNA form, the CDR3 reads TGTGCCAGCAGCTTAAAATCCTCGAACACTGAAGCTTTCTTT. As protein: CASSLKSSNTEAFF.

The table lists this clonotype with many counts. The chain carries TRBV28 and TRBJ2-1; 11 bases are a match to TRBD2. The germline V gene encodes CDR1 MDHEN and CDR2 SYDVKM. V gave up 6 bases and J gave up 4 bases; unmatched junction bases: 5. The CDR3 runs to 15 residues. This CDR3 is CASSLLAGGYNEQFF. CDR3 DNA sequence: TGTGCCAGCAGCCTTCTAGCGGGGGGTTACAATGAGCAGTTCTTC.

This clonotype was seen at least ten times. The chain employs TRBV20-1 and TRBJ1-2; D not certain. V lost 3 bases to trimming and J lost 0 bases, with 8 bases between them. CDR1 is DFQATT and CDR2 is SNEGSKA in the germline V gene (reference sequence). The CDR3 contains 13 residues. CDR3: CSASGLANYGYTF. CDR3 DNA sequence: TGCAGTGCTAGCGGACTAGCTAACTATGGCTACACCTTC.

This clonotype came up many times. This chain connects TRBV28 to TRBJ2-1; no firm D call. Germline CDR1 is MDHEN and CDR2 is SYDVKM. The V end lost 6 bases, the J end lost 10 bases, and 10 bases lay between the germline ends. The CDR3 consists of 11 residues. CDR3 DNA sequence: TGTGCCAGCAGATTAGACGGAGAGCAGTTCTTC. This gives the protein CASRLDGEQFF.

The chain links TRBV5-6 to TRBJ2-1; D is perhaps TRBD1 (6 bases). V shed 0 bases and J shed 8 bases, with 21 bases lying between them. Germline loops: CDR1 SGHDT, CDR2 YYEEEE. The CDR3 has 17 amino acids. DNA of the CDR3: TGTGCCAGCAGCTTGGCCGTGGGGGCAGGGGCAGGATATGAGCAGTTCTTC. Protein product: CASSLAVGAGAGYEQFF.

For this clonotype: A much more abundant neighbour one base away suggests this may be a read error. V gene TRBV18 combines with J gene TRBJ1-2; no clear D. CDR1 KGHSH and CDR2 LQKENI come from the germline V gene. There are 11 residues in the CDR3. The CDR3 nucleotides read TGTACCAGCTCACCTCAGTATGGCTACACCTTC. Residues: CTSSPQYGYTF.

This clonotype came up many times. The V gene is TRBV20-1, the J gene TRBJ2-7, with 11 bases identical to TRBD2. The CDR3 runs to 12 residues. The V gene's germline CDR1 is DFQATT and CDR2 SNEGSKA (reference sequence). The chain's CDR3 is CIPGLAAYEQYF. For the CDR3, the DNA is TGCATCCCGGGACTAGCGGCATACGAGCAGTACTTC.